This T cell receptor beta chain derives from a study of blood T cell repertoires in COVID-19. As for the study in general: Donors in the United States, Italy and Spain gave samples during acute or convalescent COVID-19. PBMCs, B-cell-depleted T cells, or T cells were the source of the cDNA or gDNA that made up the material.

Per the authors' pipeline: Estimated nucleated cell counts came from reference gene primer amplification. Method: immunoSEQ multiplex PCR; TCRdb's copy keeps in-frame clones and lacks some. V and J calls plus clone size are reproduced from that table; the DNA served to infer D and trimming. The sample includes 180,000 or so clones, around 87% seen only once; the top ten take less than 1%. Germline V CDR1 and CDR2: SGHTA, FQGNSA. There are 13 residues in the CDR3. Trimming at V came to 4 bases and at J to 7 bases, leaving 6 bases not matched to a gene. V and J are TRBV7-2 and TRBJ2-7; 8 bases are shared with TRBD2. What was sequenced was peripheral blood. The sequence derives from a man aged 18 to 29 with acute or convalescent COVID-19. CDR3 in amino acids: CASSSSGGREQYF. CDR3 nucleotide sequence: TGTGCCAGCAGCTCGAGCGGGGGCAGAGAGCAGTACTTC.